These 10 T cell receptor beta chains came from one sample sequenced in a study of tumor-infiltrating lymphocytes in localized non-small cell lung cancer. Measured with immunoSEQ multiplex PCR; TCRdb has only the in-frame clones, and not every one. Of several thousand clones in the sample, roughly 70% were seen once. The sequenced sample was uninvolved lung tissue not adjacent to the tumor. The receptor set was obtained from a human donor with non-small cell lung cancer.

The chain couples TRBV25-1 to TRBJ2-7, with 10 bases that match TRBD1. The CDR3 has 15 residues. Germline-derived CDR1 and CDR2 are MGHDK and SYGVNS. Germline trimming cut 5 bases from V and 2 bases from J; bases unmatched to any gene: 6. The CDR3 nucleotides are TGTGCCAGCAGTCCCGCCGGGACAGGGGCCTACGAGCAGTACTTC. It yields the protein CASSPAGTGAYEQYF.

This clone was observed once. The chain combines TRBV7-9 with TRBJ1-2; D perhaps matches TRBD1 (5 bases). V gave up 4 bases and J gave up 5 bases, with 14 bases separating them. This CDR3 region has 14 residues. Germline values: CDR1 SEHNR, CDR2 FQNEAQ (reference sequence). CDR3 sequence reads: CASSSTAQPYGYTF. CDR3 coding DNA: TGTGCCAGCAGCTCGACAGCTCAGCCTTATGGCTACACCTTC.

The genes are TRBV7-8 and TRBJ2-3; perhaps TRBD1 as D (5 bases). This CDR3 spans 15 amino acids. Trimming cost V 1 base and J 1 base, with 9 bases left between them. Germline V lookup: CDR1 SGHVS, CDR2 FQNEAQ. CDR3 nucleotide sequence: TGTGCCAGCAGCTTAGTTGTGACAGGCACAGATACGCAGTATTTT. Amino acids: CASSLVVTGTDTQYF.

This clone was picked up a small number of times. The V and J genes are TRBV7-8 and TRBJ1-2, with D possibly being TRBD1 (5 bases). CDR1 is SGHVS and CDR2 is FQNEAQ in the germline V gene. Between the trimmed V and J ends, which lost 7 bases and 2 bases, there was a span of 14 bases. The CDR3 covers 14 residues. CDR3 DNA: TGTGCCAGCATTGAGGAGTCAGGGAACTATGGCTACACCTTC. It encodes CASIEESGNYGYTF.

The gene calls are TRBV19 and TRBJ2-3; 8 bases fit TRBD1. CDR1 is LNHDA and CDR2 is SQIVND in the germline V gene (reference sequence). The CDR3 sequence is 14 residues long. V shed 6 bases, J shed 3 bases, and the junction held 5 bases outside the gene matches. The CDR3 sequence is CASSRDRWTDTQYF. For the CDR3, the DNA is TGTGCCAGTAGCCGGGACAGGTGGACAGATACGCAGTATTTT.

This chain links TRBV28 with TRBJ1-4, with D tentatively TRBD1 (6 bases). The CDR3 totals 14 residues. Germline lookup yields CDR1 MDHEN and CDR2 SYDVKM. Trimming removed 6 bases from V and 8 bases from J, with 16 bases in between. The DNA for the CDR3 is TGTGCCAGCAGGATACTGGGGGCAGGGGAAAAACTGTTTTTT. It translates to CASRILGAGEKLFF.

CDR3 sequence: CASSRDHQETQYF. The CDR3 coding sequence is TGCGCCAGCAGCCGGGACCACCAAGAGACCCAGTACTTC. J is TRBJ2-5 and V is TRBV4-3; D is tentatively TRBD1 or TRBD2 (5 bases each). The V gene lost 4 bases and the J gene lost 0 bases, with 6 bases spanning the gap. CDR1 is LGHNA and CDR2 is YSLEER in the germline V gene. There are 13 residues in the CDR3.

J is TRBJ1-2 and V is TRBV19, with D possibly matching TRBD1 (6 bases). CDR3 length equals 14 residues. CDR1 and CDR2 from the germline V gene are LNHDA and SQIVND (reference sequence). The V end lost 5 bases, the J end lost 1 base, and 11 bases lay between the germline ends. As DNA, the CDR3 is TGTGCCAGTAGTGGACAGCCCGATAACTATGGCTACACCTTC. The encoded protein is CASSGQPDNYGYTF.

CDR3 residues: CASSEAGTGNTEAFF. CDR3 in DNA: TGTGCCAGCAGTGAAGCGGGGACAGGGAACACTGAAGCTTTCTTT. The rearrangement joins TRBV6-1 to TRBJ1-1, with 8 bases that match TRBD1. The CDR3 extends over 15 amino acids. Losses at the gene ends were 0 bases for V and 1 base for J; bases not matched to a gene: 1. In germline, CDR1 is MNHNS, CDR2 SASEGT.

The genes are TRBV5-1 and TRBJ2-1; D might be TRBD1 or TRBD2, each matching 5 bases. V was shortened by 0 bases and J by 10 bases, with 26 bases between the two germline ends. Germline-derived CDR1 and CDR2 are SGHRS and YFSETQ. The CDR3 spans 18 residues. The CDR3 here is CASSLVPPGSVGVGEQFF. DNA for the CDR3: TGCGCCAGCAGCTTGGTGCCCCCGGGTAGCGTAGGGGTGGGAGAGCAGTTCTTC.